A single T cell receptor beta chain is shown here with its context. Its antigen remains unidentified. The entry originates in a study of cytotoxic CD8 clonotypes in ibrutinib-treated CLL. As for the study in general: Overall, 24 responses were partial and 2 complete; following median approximately 73 months, roughly 15 patients stayed remitted and about twelve progressed. Whole-study findings and limits: Clonality measured at baseline exceeded age-matched healthy donors, tracking circulating CD8+ T-cell counts. Public clonotypes, found uncommonly, either contracted or stayed stable on treatment. Sustained-remission and progressing patients had different sampling times.

Assay: immunoSEQ multiplex PCR; the TCRdb copy retains only in-frame clones and omits some. The repertoire holds roughly 110,000 clones, with roughly 60% as singletons. Here the sequenced sample was PBMCs, taken after 24 months of ibrutinib treatment. The TCR comes from a human donor with chronic lymphocytic leukemia.

Here the CDR3 reads CASSDSGLGRGNEQFF. CDR3 nucleotides: TGTGCCAGCAGTGACTCGGGACTAGGAAGGGGCAATGAGCAGTTCTTC. The chain recombines TRBV6-4 with TRBJ2-1; 8 nucleotides align to TRBD2. Germline assignment: CDR1 MRHNA and CDR2 SNTAGT. V dropped 0 bases and J dropped 6; count of bases not matched to a gene: 7. This CDR3 comprises 16 residues.